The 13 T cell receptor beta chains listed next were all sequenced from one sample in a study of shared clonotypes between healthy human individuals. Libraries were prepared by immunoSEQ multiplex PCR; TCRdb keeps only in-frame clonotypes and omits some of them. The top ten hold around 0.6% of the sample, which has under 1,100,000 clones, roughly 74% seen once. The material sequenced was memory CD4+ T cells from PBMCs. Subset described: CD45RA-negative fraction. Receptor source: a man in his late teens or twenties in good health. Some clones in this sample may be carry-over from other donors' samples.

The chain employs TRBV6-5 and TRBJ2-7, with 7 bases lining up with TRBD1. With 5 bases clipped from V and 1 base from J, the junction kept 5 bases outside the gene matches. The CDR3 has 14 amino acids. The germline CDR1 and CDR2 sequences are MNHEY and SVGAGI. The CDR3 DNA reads TGTGCCAGCAGTACGGACAGGAGATCCTACGAGCAGTACTTC. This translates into CASSTDRRSYEQYF.

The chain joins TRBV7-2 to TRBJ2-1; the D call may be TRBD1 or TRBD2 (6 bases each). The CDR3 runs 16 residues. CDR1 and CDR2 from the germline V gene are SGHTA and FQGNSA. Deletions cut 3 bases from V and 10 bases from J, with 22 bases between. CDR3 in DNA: TGTGCCAGCAGCTTTATGGGGCTAGGGGGGACTGGGGAGCAGTTCTTC. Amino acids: CASSFMGLGGTGEQFF.

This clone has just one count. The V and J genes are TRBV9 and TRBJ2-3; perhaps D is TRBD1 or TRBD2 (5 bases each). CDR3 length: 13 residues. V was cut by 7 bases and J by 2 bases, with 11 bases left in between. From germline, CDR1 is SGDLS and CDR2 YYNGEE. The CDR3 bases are TGTGCCAGCGGGGGATTCGTCACAGATACGCAGTATTTT. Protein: CASGGFVTDTQYF.

The CDR3 region has the DNA TGTGCCAGCACCCAGTACCCTTTCGCGAACACCGGGGAGCTGTTTTTT. Translation: CASTQYPFANTGELFF. The gene calls are TRBV2 and TRBJ2-2; no reliable D call. Deletions cut 7 bases from V and 0 bases from J, with 15 bases between. Germline values: CDR1 SNHLY, CDR2 FYNNEI. This CDR3 has 16 amino acids. Complete variable domain (other parts from reference TRBV2 and TRBJ2-2): EPEVTQTPSHQVTQMGQEVILRCVPISNHLYFYWYRQILGQKVEFLVSFYNNEISEKSEIFDDQFSVERPDGSNFTLKIRSTKLEDSAMYFCASTQYPFANTGELFFGEGSRLTVL.

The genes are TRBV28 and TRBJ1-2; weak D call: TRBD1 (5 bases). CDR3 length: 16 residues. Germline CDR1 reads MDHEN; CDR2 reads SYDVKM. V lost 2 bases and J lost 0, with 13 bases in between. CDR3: CASSLGGVDANYGYTF. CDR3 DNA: TGTGCCAGCAGTTTAGGGGGAGTCGACGCTAACTATGGCTACACCTTC.

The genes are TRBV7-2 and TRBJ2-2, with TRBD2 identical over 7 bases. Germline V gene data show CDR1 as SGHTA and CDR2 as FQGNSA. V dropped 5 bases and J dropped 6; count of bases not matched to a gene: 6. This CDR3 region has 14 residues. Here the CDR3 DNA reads TGTGCCAGCAGCCGTGGCGCGGGAGCCGGGGAGCTGTTTTTT. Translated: CASSRGAGAGELFF.

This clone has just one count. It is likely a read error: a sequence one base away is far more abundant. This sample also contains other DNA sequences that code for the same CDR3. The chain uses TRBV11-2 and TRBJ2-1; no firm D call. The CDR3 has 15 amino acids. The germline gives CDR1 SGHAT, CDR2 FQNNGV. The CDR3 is CASSLVSSSYNEQFF. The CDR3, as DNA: TGCGCCAGCAGCTTAGTCAGCAGCTCCTACAATGAGCAGTTCTTC.

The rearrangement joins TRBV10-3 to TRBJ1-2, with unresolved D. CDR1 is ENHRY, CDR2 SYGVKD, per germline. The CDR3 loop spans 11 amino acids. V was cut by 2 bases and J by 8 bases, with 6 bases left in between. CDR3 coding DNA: TGTGCCATCAGTGAGGGCTCCGGCTACACCTTC. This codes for CAISEGSGYTF.

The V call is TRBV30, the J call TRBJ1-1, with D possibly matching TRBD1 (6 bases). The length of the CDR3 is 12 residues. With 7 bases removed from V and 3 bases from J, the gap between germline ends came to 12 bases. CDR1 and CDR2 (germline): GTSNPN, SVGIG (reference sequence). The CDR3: CAYGTNDTEAFF. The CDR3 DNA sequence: TGTGCCTACGGGACAAACGACACTGAAGCTTTCTTT.

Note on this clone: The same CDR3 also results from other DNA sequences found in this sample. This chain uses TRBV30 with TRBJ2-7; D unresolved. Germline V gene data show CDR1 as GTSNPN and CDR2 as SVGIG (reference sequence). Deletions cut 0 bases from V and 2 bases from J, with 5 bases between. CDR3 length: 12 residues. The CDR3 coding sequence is TGTGCCTGGAGTGTGGGTCCCTACGAGCAGTACTTC. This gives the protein CAWSVGPYEQYF.

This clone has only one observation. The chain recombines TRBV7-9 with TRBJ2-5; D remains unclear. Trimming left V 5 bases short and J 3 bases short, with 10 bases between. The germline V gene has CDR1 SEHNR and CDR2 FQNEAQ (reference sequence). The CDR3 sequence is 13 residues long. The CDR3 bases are TGTGCCAGCAGCCTGGGCCTAAAAGAGACCCAGTACTTC. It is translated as CASSLGLKETQYF.

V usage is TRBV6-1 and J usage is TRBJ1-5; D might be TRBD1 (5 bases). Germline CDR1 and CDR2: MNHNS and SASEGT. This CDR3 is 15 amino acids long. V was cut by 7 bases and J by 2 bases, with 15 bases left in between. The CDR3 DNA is TGTGCCAGCAACCGCTTGGGGGGTGGCAATCAGCCCCAGCATTTT. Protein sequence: CASNRLGGGNQPQHF.

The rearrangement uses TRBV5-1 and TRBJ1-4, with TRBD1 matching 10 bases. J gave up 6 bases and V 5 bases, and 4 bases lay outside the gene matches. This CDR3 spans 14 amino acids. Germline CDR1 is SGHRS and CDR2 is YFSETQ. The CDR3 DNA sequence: TGCGCCAGCAGGCCCGGGACAGGGGATGAAAAACTGTTTTTT. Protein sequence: CASRPGTGDEKLFF. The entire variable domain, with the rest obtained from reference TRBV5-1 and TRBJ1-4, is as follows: KAGVTQTPRYLIKTRGQQVTLSCSPISGHRSVSWYQQTPGQGLQFLFEYFSETQRNKGNFPGRFSGRQFSNSRSEMNVSTLELGDSALYLCASRPGTGDEKLFFGSGTQLSVL.